This T cell receptor (beta chain) was profiled in a study of T-cell reconstitution after alpha-beta-depleted transplantation in children. Construction of the TCRbeta library involved unique molecular identifiers. TCRdb independently ran MiXCR on the PCR reads; one entry per CDR3 protein. The sample lists a few hundred thousand distinct CDR3 sequences; roughly 10% were seen once. A few counts support this clonotype. CDR1 is SGHRS and CDR2 is YFSETQ in the germline V gene. The CDR3 runs 15 residues. Trimming took off 4 bases at V and 0 bases at J, with 13 bases between the two ends. This TCR was recovered from a human donor who donated a stem cell graft to a child with acute lymphoblastic leukemia. This sample comprised PBMCs from the stem cell graft donor, obtained from the stem cell graft. The chain employs TRBV5-1 and TRBJ1-1; D is unclear. CDR3 residues: CASSPEVGMNTEAFF. Here the CDR3 DNA reads TGCGCCAGCAGCCCCGAGGTTGGGATGAACACTGAAGCTTTCTTT. The full variable domain, rest sourced from reference TRBV5-1 and TRBJ1-1, is KAGVTQTPRYLIKTRGQQVTLSCSPISGHRSVSWYQQTPGQGLQFLFEYFSETQRNKGNFPGRFSGRQFSNSRSEMNVSTLELGDSALYLCASSPEVGMNTEAFFGQGTRLTVV.